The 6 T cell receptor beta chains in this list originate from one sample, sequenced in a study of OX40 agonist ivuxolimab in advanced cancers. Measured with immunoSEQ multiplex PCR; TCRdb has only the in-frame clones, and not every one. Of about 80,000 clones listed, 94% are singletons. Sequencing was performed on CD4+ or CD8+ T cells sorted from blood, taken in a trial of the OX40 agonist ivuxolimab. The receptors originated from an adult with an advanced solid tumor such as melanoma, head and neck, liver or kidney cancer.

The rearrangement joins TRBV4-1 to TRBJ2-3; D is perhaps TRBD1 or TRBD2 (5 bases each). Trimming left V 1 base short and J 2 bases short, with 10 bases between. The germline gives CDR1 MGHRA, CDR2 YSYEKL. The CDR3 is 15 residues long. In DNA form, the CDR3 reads TGCGCCAGCAGCCAAGGCGAGGGGATCACAGATACGCAGTATTTT. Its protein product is CASSQGEGITDTQYF.

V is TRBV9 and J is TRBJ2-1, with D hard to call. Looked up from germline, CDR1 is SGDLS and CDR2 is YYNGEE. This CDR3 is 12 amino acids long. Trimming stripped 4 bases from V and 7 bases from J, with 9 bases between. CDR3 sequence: CASSLIGNEQFF. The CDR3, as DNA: TGTGCCAGCAGCCTCATAGGGAATGAGCAGTTCTTC.

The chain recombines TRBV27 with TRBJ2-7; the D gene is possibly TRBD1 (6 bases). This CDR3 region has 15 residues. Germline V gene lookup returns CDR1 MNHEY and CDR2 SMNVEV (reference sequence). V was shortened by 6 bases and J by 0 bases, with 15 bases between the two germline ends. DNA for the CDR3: TGTGCCAGCAGCCTCAGGGGAACTGGCTCCTACGAGCAGTACTTC. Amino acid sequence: CASSLRGTGSYEQYF.

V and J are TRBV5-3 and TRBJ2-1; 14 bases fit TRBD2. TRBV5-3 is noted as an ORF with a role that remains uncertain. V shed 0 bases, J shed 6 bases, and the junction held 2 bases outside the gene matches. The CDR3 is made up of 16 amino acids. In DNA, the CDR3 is TGTGCCAGAAGCTTGGGACTAGCGGGAGGGGGCAATGAGCAGTTCTTC. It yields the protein CARSLGLAGGGNEQFF.

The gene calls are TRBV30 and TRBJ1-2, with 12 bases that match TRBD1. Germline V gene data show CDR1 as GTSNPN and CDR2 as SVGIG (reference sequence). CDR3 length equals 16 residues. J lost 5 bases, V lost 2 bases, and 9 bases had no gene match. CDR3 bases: TGTGCCTGGAGTACCATGGGACAGGGGGCCTCTTATGGCTACACCTTC. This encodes CAWSTMGQGASYGYTF.

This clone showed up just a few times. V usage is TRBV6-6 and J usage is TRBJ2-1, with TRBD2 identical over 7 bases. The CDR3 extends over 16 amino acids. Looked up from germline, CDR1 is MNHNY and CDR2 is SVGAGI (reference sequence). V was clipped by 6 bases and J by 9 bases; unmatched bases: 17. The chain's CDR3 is CASSPSPSGRAAEQFF. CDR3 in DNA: TGTGCCAGCAGCCCCTCCCCTAGCGGCAGAGCGGCTGAGCAGTTCTTC.